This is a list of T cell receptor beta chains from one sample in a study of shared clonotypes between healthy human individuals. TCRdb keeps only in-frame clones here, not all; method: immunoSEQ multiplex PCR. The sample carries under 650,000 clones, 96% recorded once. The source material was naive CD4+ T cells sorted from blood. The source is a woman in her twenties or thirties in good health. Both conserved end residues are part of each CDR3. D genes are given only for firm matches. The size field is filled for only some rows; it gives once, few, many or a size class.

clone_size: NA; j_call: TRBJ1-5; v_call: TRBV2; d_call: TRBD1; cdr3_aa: CATRQGPPFNQPQHF; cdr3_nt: TGTGCCACACGACAGGGGCCTCCTTTCAATCAGCCCCAGCATTTT
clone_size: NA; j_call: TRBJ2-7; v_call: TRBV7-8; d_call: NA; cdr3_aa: CASSFSVGPSYEQYF; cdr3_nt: TGTGCCAGCAGCTTCTCGGTGGGACCCTCCTACGAGCAGTACTTC
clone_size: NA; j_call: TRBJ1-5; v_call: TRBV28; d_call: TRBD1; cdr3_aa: CASSLGTGASNQPQHF; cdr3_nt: TGTGCCAGCAGTTTAGGGACAGGGGCCAGCAATCAGCCCCAGCATTTT
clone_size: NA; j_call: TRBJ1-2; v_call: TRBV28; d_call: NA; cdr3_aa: CARGEGMGRGYTF; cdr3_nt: TGTGCCAGGGGGGAGGGCATGGGGCGCGGCTACACCTTC
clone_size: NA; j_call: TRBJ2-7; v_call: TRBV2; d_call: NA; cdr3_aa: CASSWTELEQYF; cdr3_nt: TGTGCCAGCAGTTGGACAGAGCTCGAGCAGTACTTC
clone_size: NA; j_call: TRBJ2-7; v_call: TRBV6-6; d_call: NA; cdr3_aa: CASAPDPGPRREQYF; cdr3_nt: TGTGCCAGCGCCCCAGACCCGGGGCCCCGGCGCGAGCAGTACTTC
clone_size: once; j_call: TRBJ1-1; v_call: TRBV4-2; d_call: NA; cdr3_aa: CASSQGFEGVLNTEAFF; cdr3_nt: TGTGCCAGCAGCCAAGGTTTTGAAGGAGTTCTTAACACTGAAGCTTTCTTT
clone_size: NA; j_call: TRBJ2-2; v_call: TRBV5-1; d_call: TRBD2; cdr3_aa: CASSKTSGPNTGELFF; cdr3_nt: TGCGCCAGCAGCAAAACTAGCGGGCCTAACACCGGGGAGCTGTTTTTT
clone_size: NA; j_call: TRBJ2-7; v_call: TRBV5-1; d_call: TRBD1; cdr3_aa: CASSPGDRDTYEQYF; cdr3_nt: TGCGCCAGCAGCCCAGGGGACAGGGACACCTACGAGCAGTACTTC
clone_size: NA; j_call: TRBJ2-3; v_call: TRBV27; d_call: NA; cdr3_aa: CASSSQPRGLQYF; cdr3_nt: TGTGCCAGCAGTTCCCAGCCCCGGGGCCTCCAGTATTTT
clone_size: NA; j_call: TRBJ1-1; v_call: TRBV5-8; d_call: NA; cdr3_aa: CASSFLKTPRTEAFF; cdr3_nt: TGTGCCAGCAGCTTTCTAAAGACGCCCCGAACTGAAGCTTTCTTT
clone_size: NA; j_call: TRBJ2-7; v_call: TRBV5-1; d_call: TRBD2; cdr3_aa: CASSLGVAGYEQYF; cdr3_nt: TGCGCCAGCAGCTTGGGTGTAGCGGGGTACGAGCAGTACTTC
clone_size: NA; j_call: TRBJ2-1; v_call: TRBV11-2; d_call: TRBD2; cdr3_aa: CASRTRTSGRGNEQFF; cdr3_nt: TGTGCCAGCAGGACCCGGACTAGCGGGAGAGGGAATGAGCAGTTCTTC
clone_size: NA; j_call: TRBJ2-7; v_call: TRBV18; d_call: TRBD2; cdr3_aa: CASSPLRGTSVDEQYF; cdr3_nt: TGTGCCAGCTCACCACTAAGGGGCACTAGCGTGGACGAGCAGTACTTC
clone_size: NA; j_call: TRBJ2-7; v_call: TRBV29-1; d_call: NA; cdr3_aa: CSVAGRPPSYYEQYF; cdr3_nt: TGCAGCGTTGCGGGGAGGCCCCCGAGTTACTACGAGCAGTACTTC
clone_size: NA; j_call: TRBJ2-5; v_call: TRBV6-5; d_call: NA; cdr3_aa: CASSRLGGRETQYF; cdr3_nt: TGTGCCAGCAGCAGACTGGGAGGTAGAGAGACCCAGTACTTC
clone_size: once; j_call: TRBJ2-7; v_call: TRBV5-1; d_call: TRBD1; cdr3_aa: CASRRGGQGIYEQYF; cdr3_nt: TGCGCCAGCAGACGAGGGGGACAGGGGATCTACGAGCAGTACTTC
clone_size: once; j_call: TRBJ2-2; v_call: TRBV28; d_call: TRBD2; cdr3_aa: CASSLLAVMNTGELFF; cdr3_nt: TGTGCCAGCAGTTTACTAGCGGTTATGAACACCGGGGAGCTGTTTTTT
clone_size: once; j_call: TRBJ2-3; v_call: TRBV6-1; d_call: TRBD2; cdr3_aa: CASSEDSFGAGGGPDTQYF; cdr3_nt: TGTGCCAGCAGTGAAGACTCGTTCGGAGCGGGAGGCGGACCAGATACGCAGTATTTT
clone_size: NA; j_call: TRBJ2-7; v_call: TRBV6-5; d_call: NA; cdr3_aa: CASSSPGTLNYEQYF; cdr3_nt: TGTGCCAGCAGTTCCCCCGGGACATTAAACTACGAGCAGTACTTC
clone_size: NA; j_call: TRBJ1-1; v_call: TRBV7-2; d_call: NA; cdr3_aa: CASSLSGTEPNTEAFF; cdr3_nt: TGTGCCAGCAGCTTATCCGGGACGGAGCCGAACACTGAAGCTTTCTTT
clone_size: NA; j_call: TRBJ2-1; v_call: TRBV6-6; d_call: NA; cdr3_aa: CASSPRALSGDEQFF; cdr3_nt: TGTGCCAGCAGCCCCAGGGCACTATCGGGTGATGAGCAGTTCTTC
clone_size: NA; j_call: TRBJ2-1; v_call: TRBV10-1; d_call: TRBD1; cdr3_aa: CASRPGQDTTNEQFF; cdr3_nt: TGCGCCAGCAGGCCGGGACAGGACACTACCAATGAGCAGTTCTTC
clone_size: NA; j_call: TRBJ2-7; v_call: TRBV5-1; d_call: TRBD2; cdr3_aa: CASSLSGLGGGARANEQYF; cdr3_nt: TGCGCCAGCAGCTTGTCCGGGCTCGGCGGGGGAGCACGGGCCAACGAGCAGTACTTC
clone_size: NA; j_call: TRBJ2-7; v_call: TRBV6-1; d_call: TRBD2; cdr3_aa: CASTARASGSYEQYF; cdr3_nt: TGTGCCAGCACCGCGAGGGCTAGCGGGAGCTACGAGCAGTACTTC
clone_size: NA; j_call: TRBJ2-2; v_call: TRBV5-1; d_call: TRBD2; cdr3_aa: CASSLGAGGLAGELFF; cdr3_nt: TGCGCCAGCAGCTTGGGCGCGGGAGGGTTAGCCGGGGAGCTGTTTTTT
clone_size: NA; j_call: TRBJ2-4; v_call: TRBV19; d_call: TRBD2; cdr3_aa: CASSLRLAGAKNIQYF; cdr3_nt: TGTGCCAGTAGTTTGAGACTAGCGGGAGCCAAAAACATTCAGTACTTC
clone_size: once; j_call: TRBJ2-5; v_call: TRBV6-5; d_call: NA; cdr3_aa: CASRTGLQETQYF; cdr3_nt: TGTGCCAGCAGAACAGGGCTTCAAGAGACCCAGTACTTC
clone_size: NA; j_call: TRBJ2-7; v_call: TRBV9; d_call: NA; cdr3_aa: CASSPPQDGDEQYF; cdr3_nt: TGTGCCAGCAGCCCTCCACAGGACGGCGACGAGCAGTACTTC
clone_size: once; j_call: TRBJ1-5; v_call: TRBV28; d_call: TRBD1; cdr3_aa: CASSLLTGTENQPQHF; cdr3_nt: TGTGCCAGCAGTTTACTTACCGGGACAGAGAATCAGCCCCAGCATTTT
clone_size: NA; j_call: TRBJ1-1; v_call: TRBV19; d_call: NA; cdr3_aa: CASASPGLAPTSTFF; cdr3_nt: TGTGCCAGTGCCTCACCCGGACTGGCCCCCACCTCGACTTTCTTT
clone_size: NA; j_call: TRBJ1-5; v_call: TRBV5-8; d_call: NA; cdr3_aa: CASSLEARPYQPQHF; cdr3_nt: TGTGCCAGCAGCTTGGAAGCTCGGCCTTACCAGCCCCAGCATTTT
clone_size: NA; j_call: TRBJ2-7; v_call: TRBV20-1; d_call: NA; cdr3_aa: CSARKIDEQYF; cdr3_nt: TGCAGTGCTAGAAAGATCGACGAGCAGTACTTC
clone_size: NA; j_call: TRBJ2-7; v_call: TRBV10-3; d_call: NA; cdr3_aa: CAISEGLGSYEQYF; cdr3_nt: TGTGCCATCAGTGAGGGTTTGGGCTCCTACGAGCAGTACTTC
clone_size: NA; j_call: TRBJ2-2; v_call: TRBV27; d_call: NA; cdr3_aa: CASSLSPGPGHTGELFF; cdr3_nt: TGTGCCAGCAGTTTATCCCCCGGTCCGGGACACACCGGGGAGCTGTTTTTT
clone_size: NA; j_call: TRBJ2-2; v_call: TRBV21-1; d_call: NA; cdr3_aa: CASSPLRGTGELFF; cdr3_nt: TGTGCCAGCAGCCCCCTACGGGGGACCGGGGAGCTGTTTTTT
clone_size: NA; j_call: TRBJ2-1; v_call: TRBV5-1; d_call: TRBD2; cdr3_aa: CASSLLAGGLNEQFF; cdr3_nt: TGCGCCAGCAGCTTACTAGCGGGAGGGCTCAATGAGCAGTTCTTC
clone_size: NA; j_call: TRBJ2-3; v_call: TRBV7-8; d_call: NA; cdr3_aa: CASSPDRTRRTDTQYF; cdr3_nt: TGTGCCAGCAGCCCAGATCGTACACGACGCACAGATACGCAGTATTTT
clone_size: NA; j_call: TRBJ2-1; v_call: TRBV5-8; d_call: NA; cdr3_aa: CASSWGDSFNEQFF; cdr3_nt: TGTGCCAGCAGCTGGGGGGACTCCTTCAATGAGCAGTTCTTC
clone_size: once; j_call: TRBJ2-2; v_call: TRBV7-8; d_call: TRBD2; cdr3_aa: CASSPDAPLAGGAGELFF; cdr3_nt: TGTGCCAGCAGCCCCGATGCCCCACTAGCGGGAGGGGCCGGGGAGCTGTTTTTT
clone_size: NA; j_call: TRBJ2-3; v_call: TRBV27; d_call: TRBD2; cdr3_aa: CASSSGADTQYF; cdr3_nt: TGTGCCAGCTCGAGCGGGGCAGATACGCAGTATTTT
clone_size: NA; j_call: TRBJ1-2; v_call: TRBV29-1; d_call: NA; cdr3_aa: CSVCRGQDYGYTF; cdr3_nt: TGCAGCGTTTGCCGGGGGCAGGACTATGGCTACACCTTC
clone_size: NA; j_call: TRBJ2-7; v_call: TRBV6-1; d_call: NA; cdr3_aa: CASSERDSYYEQYF; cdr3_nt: TGTGCCAGCAGTGAAAGGGATTCCTACTACGAGCAGTACTTC
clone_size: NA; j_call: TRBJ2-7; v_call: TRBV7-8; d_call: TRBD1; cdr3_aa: CASSWGEGANSYEQYF; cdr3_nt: TGTGCCAGCAGCTGGGGTGAGGGGGCGAACTCCTACGAGCAGTACTTC
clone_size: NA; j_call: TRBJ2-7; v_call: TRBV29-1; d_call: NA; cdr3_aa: CSVESGAHEQYF; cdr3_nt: TGCAGCGTTGAATCTGGGGCCCACGAGCAGTACTTC
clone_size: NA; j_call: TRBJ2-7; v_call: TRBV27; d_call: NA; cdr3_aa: CASGRASGRSYEQYF; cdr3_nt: TGTGCCAGCGGACGGGCTTCAGGGCGATCCTACGAGCAGTACTTC